This TCR beta chain emerged from a study of monozygotic twins with inflammatory bowel disease. Study-level findings and limits: Other individuals had fewer clonotypes in common with IBD patients than with healthy twins, especially with disease activity.

Reprocessing the 5' RACE reads, TCRdb reports a single entry for every CDR3 protein and omits DNA. This repertoire includes fewer than 350,000 distinct CDR3 sequences. With regard to this clonotype: Its antigen is unidentified.

This CDR3 comprises 20 residues. Germline CDR1 is SGHRS and CDR2 is YFSETQ. This sequence joins TRBV5-1 and TRBJ2-5; the TCRdb call, TRBD2, lacks DNA for checking. The sequenced sample was blood. The sequence derives from a human donor with ulcerative colitis or Crohn's disease, or a healthy co-twin of an affected twin (not recorded which). CDR3 residues: CASSSTYRLSGISEQETQYF.